This TCR beta chain was recorded in a study of T cell responses to AZD1222 COVID-19 vaccine. General study points: Close to half of all spike-specific TCRs reportedly target regions of the variants that are unmutated. Mostly white British, mostly female donors; authors suggested clonal diversity may be underestimated. Dominant CD4 TCR responses targeted spike regions 160-218 and 743-854.

Looked up from germline, CDR1 is SGHNT and CDR2 is YENEEA. V trimming: 7 bases; J trimming: 10 bases; junction bases outside the gene matches: 12. CDR3 length equals 16 residues. Data came from immunoSEQ multiplex PCR; TCRdb stores just in-frame clones and leaves some out. The sample yields about 64,000 clones, about 93% seen once. In the case of this clone: Its antigen is currently unknown.

The gene calls are TRBV11-3 and TRBJ2-1, with 14 bases that match TRBD2. The sample in question was peripheral blood, obtained 28 days after the second dose of the MenACWY control vaccine. The TCR originated in an adult who received the MenACWY meningococcal vaccine as a control. CDR3 loop: CASNPGGLAGGEEQFF. CDR3 nucleotides: TGTGCCAGCAACCCCGGCGGACTAGCGGGAGGCGAAGAGCAGTTCTTC.